The present entry profiles one TCR beta chain with its context. The antigen is not known. These data are taken from a study of shared clonotypes between healthy human individuals. About the study: With ages of 18 to 49, the donors were a couple of women and a few men. The study's findings and limits: Relative to their counterparts shared across all four donors, non-shared clonotypes exhibited diminished generation probabilities. Roughly 5% of naive CD4 clonotypes were common to a handful of donors.

Using immunoSEQ multiplex PCR, the repertoire was profiled, and TCRdb retains in-frame clones only, with some absent. The top ten clones hold about 0.45% of a sample with about 1.5 million clones, approximately 98% of them seen once. The germline CDR1 and CDR2 sequences are SGDLS and YYNGEE. V dropped 2 bases and J dropped 5; count of bases not matched to a gene: 10. This CDR3 is 16 amino acids long. The sequence was obtained from a man younger than 45 in good health. The sequencing sample was made of naive CD4+ T cells sorted from blood. Subset specified: CD45RA+ positively selected. V usage is TRBV9 and J usage is TRBJ2-3, with TRBD2 matching over 8 bases. The CDR3 sequence: CASSVSGTGWGDTQYF. The CDR3 coding sequence is TGTGCCAGCAGCGTTAGCGGGACTGGGTGGGGAGATACGCAGTATTTT.